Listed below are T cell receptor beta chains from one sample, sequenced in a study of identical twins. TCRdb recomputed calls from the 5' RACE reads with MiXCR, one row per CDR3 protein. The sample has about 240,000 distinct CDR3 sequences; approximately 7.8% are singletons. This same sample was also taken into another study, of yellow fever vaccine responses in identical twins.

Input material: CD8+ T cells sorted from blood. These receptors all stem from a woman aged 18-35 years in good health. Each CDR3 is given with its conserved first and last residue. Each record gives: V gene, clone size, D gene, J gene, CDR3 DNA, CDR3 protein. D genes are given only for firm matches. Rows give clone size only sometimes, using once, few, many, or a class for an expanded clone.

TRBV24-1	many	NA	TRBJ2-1	TGTGCCACCAGTAGGAGCACCTACAATGAGCAGTTCTTC	CATSRSTYNEQFF
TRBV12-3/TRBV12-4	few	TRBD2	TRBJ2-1	TGTGCCAGCAGTTTAGCCGGGGGGTCTCACAATGAGCAGTTCTTC	CASSLAGGSHNEQFF
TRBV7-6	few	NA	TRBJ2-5	TGTGCCAGCAGCTTAGTTATCCAAGAGACCCAGTACTTC	CASSLVIQETQYF
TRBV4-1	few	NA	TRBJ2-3	TGCGCCAGCAGCCAAGAAAGGGGTTTCGGCACAGATACGCAGTATTTT	CASSQERGFGTDTQYF
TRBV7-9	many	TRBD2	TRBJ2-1	TGTGCCAGCAGTTTATTGCGGGAGCGGTACAATGAGCAGTTCTTC	CASSLLRERYNEQFF
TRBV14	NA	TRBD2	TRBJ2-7	TGTGCCAGCAGCCCCACGGACAGGCCAAGTCCCTATCATTGGGAACTAGCGGGAGCCTACGAGCAGTACTTC	CASSPTDRPSPYHWELAGAYEQYF
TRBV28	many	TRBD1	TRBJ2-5	TGTGCCAGCAGTTACAGGGGGCGCGAGCAGACCCAGTACTTC	CASSYRGREQTQYF
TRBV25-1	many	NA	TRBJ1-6	TGTGCCAGCCTTTCTGGAGGAAATTCACCCCTCCACTTT	CASLSGGNSPLHF
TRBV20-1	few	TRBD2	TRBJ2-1	TGCAGTGCTAGATTAGCGGGGGGCTACAATGAGCAGTTCTTC	CSARLAGGYNEQFF
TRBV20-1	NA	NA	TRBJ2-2	TGCAGTGCTAGGGACGGGGTTACCGGGGAGCTGTTTTTT	CSARDGVTGELFF
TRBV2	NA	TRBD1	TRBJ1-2	TGTGCCAGCAGCGGACAGGGAAACTATGGCTACACCTTC	CASSGQGNYGYTF
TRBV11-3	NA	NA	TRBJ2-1	TGTGCCAGCAGCTTAGATCGGAGGCTTAGCTCCTACAATGAGCAGTTCTTC	CASSLDRRLSSYNEQFF
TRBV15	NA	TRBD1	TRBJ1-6	TGTGCCACCAGCAGAGATCGGGACAGGGGTTCACCCCTCCACTTT	CATSRDRDRGSPLHF
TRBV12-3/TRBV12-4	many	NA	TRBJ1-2	TGTGCCAGCAGTCCGAACTTGAATGGCTACACCTTC	CASSPNLNGYTF
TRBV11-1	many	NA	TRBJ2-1	TGTGCCAGCAGCGAACCCGAGACTAGAATACGAAGTGCGGCTTTGGATGAGCAGTTCTTC	CASSEPETRIRSAALDEQFF
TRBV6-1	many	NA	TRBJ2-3	TGTGCCAGCAGCCCCGGACAGCTCACAGATACGCAGTATTTT	CASSPGQLTDTQYF
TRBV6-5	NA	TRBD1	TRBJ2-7	TGTGCCAGCAGCCCCACAGGGGTGGAGCAGTACTTC	CASSPTGVEQYF
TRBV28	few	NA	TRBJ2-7	TGTGCCAGCAGTTTAGGAATGCAAGGCAACGAGCAGTACTTC	CASSLGMQGNEQYF
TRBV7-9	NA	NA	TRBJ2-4	TGTGCCAGCAGCTTAGTAGGCACGGGCTCCGAAAACATTCAGTACTTC	CASSLVGTGSENIQYF
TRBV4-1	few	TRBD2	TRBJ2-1	TGCGCCAGCAGCCCTACCGGGGGTAGCGGGAGAACCTACAATGAGCAGTTCTTC	CASSPTGGSGRTYNEQFF
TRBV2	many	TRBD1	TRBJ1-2	TGTGCCAGCACCGCAACAGGGGGCGACTATGGCTACACCTTC	CASTATGGDYGYTF
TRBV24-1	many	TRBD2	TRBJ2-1	TGTGCCACCAGTAGCAGGGAGGGGTTCAATGAGCAGTTCTTC	CATSSREGFNEQFF
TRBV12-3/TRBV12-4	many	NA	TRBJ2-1	TGTGCCAGCAGTTTCGACGCCAAGCAGTTCTTC	CASSFDAKQFF
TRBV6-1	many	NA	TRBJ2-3	TGTGCCAGCGTCCCCGGGACCTTTAGCACAGATACGCAGTATTTT	CASVPGTFSTDTQYF
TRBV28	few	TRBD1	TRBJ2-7	TGTGCCAGCAGCACAGGGGTCGGTGGCTACGAGCAGTACTTC	CASSTGVGGYEQYF
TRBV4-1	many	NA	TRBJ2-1	TGCGCCAGCAGCCAAGAGGGAATTGAGCAGTTCTTC	CASSQEGIEQFF
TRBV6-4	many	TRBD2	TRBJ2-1	TGTGCCAGCAGTCTGATAGCGGGGGGCTCCAATGAGCAGTTCTTC	CASSLIAGGSNEQFF
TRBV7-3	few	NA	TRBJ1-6	TGTGCCAGCAGCACGGGACCCAGGAATTCACCCCTCCACTTT	CASSTGPRNSPLHF
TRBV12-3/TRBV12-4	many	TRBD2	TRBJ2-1	TGTGCCAGCAGTGCTAGCGGGGGGTACAATGAGCAGTTCTTC	CASSASGGYNEQFF
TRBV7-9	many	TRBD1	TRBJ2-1	TGTGCCAGCAGCGGCAGACAGGGGACATCCTACAATGAGCAGTTCTTC	CASSGRQGTSYNEQFF
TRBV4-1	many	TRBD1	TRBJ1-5	TGCGCCAGCAGCCCCGGACAGGGGCCTCAGCCCCAGCATTTT	CASSPGQGPQPQHF
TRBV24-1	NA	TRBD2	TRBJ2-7	TGTGCCACCAGTGATGAATACGCTAGCGGGATCTACGAGCAGTACTTC	CATSDEYASGIYEQYF
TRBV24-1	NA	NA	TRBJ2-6	TGTGCCACCAGTGATCCAAGGGGAACCCCGGCTGGGGCCAACGTCCTGACTTTC	CATSDPRGTPAGANVLTF
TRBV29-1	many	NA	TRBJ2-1	TGCAGCGTAAAGCACTACAATGAGCAGTTCTTC	CSVKHYNEQFF
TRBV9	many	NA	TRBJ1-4	TGTGCCAGCAGCGTAGGAGGAGAGGAAGGGAAACTGTTTTTT	CASSVGGEEGKLFF
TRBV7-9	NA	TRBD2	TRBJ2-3	TGTGCCAGCAGCTTAAGACTAGCGGGAGCAGATACGCAGTATTTT	CASSLRLAGADTQYF
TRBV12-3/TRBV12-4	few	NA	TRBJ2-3	TGTGCCAGCAGTCCCCCATTAGGCTCAGATACGCAGTATTTT	CASSPPLGSDTQYF
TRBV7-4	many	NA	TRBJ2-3	TGTGCCAGCAGACCCGATGAGGGGGAAAATGGCACAGATACGCAGTATTTT	CASRPDEGENGTDTQYF
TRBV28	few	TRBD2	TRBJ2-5	TGTGCCAGCAGTTTATATTCCCTAGCGGGGGAAGAGACCCAGTACTTC	CASSLYSLAGEETQYF
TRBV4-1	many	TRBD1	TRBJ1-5	TGCGCCAGCAGCCAAGATCCGGGGACAGACTATCAGCCCCAGCATTTT	CASSQDPGTDYQPQHF
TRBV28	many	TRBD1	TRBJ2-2	TGTGCCAGCAGCTTTCCGGGACAGGGATCGAACACCGGGGAGCTGTTTTTT	CASSFPGQGSNTGELFF
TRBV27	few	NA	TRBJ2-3	TGTGCCAGCACTCCTAACGGCGGTTTCCGGGACACAGATACGCAGTATTTT	CASTPNGGFRDTDTQYF
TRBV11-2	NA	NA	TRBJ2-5	TGTGCCAGCAGCCCAAGGCCGGGACCTCCAAAAGAGACCCAGTACTTC	CASSPRPGPPKETQYF
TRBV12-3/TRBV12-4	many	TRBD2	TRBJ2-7	TGTGCCAGCAGCAAGACTAGCAGCTACGAGCAGTACTTC	CASSKTSSYEQYF
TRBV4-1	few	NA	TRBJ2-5	TGCGCCAGCAGCCAAGGAGGGGGAACGGGAGAGACCCAGTACTTC	CASSQGGGTGETQYF
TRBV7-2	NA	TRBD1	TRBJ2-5	TGTGCCAGCAGCCAGGGGGACAGCCCAAGAGAGGCCCAGTACTTC	CASSQGDSPREAQYF
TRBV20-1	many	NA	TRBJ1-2	TGCAGTGGGCCGACGTGGGTTGGCTACACCTTC	CSGPTWVGYTF
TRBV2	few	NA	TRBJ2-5	TGTGCCAGCAGTGCCCCCGGGACTTTTGAGACCCAGTACTTC	CASSAPGTFETQYF
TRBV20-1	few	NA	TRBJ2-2	TGCAGTGCTAGAGGGGTGAGGATGGTGGAGCTGTTTTTT	CSARGVRMVELFF
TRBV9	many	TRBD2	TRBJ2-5	TGTGCCAGCAGCGTACGAGGACTAGCGGCGTACCAAGAGACCCAGTACTTC	CASSVRGLAAYQETQYF
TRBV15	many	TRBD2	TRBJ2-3	TGTGCCACCCGGGAGGGACTAGTGGGTTTTCGAGATACGCAGTATTTT	CATREGLVGFRDTQYF
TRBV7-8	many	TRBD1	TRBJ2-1	TGTGCCAGCAGCTTTCCCGGGACAGAAGACAATGAGCAGTTCTTC	CASSFPGTEDNEQFF
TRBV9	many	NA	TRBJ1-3	TGTGCCAGCAGCGTAGGAGGGGATGGAAACACCATATATTTT	CASSVGGDGNTIYF
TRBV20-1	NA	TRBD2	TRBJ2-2	TGCAGTGCTAGAACAGGAAGAGTTCTAGCGGAGACGACGAACACCGGGGAGCTGTTTTTT	CSARTGRVLAETTNTGELFF
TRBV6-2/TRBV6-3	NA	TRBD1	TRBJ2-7	TGTGCCAGCAGCTCCAGACAGGGACGATCGTACGAGCAGTACTTC	CASSSRQGRSYEQYF
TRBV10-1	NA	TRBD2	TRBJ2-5	TGCGCCAGCAGTGAGTCAACTAGCGGGGGGGCCGGGCAAGAGACCCAGTACTTC	CASSESTSGGAGQETQYF
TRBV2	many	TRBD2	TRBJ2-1	TGTGCCAGCAGCTTTGATACTAGCGGGACCCTGTTAACGGAGGAGCAGTTCTTC	CASSFDTSGTLLTEEQFF
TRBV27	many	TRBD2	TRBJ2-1	TGTGCCAGCAGTTCGGGACTAGCGACCTACAATGAGCAGTTCTTC	CASSSGLATYNEQFF